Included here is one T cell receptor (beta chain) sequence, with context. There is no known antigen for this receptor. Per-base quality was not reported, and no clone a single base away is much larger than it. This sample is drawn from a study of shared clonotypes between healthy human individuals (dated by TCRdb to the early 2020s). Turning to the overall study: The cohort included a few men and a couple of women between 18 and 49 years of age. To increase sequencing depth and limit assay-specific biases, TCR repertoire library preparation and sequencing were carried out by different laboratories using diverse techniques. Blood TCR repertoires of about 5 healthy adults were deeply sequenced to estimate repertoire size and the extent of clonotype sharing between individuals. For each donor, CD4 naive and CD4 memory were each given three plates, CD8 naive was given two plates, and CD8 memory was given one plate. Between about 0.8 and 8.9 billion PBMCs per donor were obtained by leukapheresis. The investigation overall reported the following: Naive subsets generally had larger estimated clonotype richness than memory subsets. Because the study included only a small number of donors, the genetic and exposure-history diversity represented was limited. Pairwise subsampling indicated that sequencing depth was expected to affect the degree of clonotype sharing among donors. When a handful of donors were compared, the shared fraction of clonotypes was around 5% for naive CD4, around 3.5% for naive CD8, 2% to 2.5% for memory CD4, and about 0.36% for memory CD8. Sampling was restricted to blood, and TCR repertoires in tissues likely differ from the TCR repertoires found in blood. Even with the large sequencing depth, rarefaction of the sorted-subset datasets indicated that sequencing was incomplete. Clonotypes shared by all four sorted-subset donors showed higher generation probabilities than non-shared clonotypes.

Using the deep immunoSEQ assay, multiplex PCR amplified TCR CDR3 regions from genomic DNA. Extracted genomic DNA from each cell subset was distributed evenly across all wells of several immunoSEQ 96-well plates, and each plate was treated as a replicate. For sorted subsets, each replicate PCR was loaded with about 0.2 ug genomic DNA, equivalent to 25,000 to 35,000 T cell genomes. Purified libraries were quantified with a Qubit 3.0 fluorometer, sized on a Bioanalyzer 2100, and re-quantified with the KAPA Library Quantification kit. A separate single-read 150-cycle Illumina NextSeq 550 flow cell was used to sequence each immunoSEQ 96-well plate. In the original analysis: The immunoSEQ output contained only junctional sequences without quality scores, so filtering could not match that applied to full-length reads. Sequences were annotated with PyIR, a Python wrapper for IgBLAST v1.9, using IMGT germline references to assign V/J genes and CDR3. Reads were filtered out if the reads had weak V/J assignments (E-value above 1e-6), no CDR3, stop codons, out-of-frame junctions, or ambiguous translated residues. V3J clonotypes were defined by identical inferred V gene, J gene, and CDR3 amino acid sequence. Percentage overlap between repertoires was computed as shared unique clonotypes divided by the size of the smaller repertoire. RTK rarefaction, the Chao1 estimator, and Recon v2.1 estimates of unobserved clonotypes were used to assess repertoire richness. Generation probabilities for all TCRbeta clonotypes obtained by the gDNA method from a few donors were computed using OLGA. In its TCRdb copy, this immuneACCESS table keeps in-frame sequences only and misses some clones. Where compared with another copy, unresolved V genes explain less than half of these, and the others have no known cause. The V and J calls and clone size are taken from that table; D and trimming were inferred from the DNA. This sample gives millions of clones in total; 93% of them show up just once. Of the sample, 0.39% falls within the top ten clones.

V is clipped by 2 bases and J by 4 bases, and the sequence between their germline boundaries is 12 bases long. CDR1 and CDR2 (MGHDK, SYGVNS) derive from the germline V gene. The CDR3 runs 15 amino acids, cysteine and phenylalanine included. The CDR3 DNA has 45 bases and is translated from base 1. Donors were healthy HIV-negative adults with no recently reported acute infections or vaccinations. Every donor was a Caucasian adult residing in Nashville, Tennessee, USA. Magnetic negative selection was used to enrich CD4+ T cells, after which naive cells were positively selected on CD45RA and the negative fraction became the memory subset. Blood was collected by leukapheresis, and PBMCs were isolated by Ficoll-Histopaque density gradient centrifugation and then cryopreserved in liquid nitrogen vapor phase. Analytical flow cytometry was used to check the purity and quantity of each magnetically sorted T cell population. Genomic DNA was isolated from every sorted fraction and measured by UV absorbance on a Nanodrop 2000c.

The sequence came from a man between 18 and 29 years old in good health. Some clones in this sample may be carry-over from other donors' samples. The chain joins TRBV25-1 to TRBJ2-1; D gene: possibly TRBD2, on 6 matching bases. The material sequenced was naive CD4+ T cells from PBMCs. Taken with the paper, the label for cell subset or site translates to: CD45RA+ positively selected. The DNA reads TGTGCCAGCAGTGAACGACTAGACTATTACAATGAGCAGTTCTTC. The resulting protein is CASSERLDYYNEQFF.